This passage covers 5 T cell receptor beta chains from one sample sequenced in a study of blood T cell repertoires in COVID-19. Clones were sequenced by immunoSEQ multiplex PCR, and TCRdb holds only the in-frame ones, with some missing. There are some 450,000 clones in the sample; 70% to 90% occur only once, and 0.8% to 1% lies in the top ten. The sample comprised peripheral blood. These receptors came from a man aged 18 to 30 with COVID-19, enrolled during active disease.

V usage is TRBV29-1 and J usage is TRBJ1-3, with D tentatively TRBD1 (5 bases). Germline loops: CDR1 SQVTM, CDR2 ANQGSEA. The CDR3 consists of 17 residues. The germline V and J ends were trimmed by 0 bases and 0 bases, with 15 bases remaining between them. This CDR3 is CSVEDLATTGSGNTIYF. For the CDR3, the DNA is TGCAGCGTTGAAGATTTGGCCACTACAGGCTCTGGAAACACCATATATTTT.

V usage is TRBV12-5 and J usage is TRBJ1-5; D gene unclear. The CDR3 length is 13 residues. V was trimmed by 0 bases and J by 7 bases, leaving 7 bases between them. Germline values: CDR1 LGHNT, CDR2 FRNRAP. CDR3 DNA: TGTGCTAGTGGTTTGGTACATTCACAGCCCCAGCATTTT. Translating gives CASGLVHSQPQHF.

The genes are TRBV4-1 and TRBJ1-5; 9 bases line up with TRBD1. The germline CDR1 and CDR2 sequences are MGHRA and YSYEKL. Losses at the gene ends were 3 bases for V and 3 bases for J; bases not matched to a gene: 9. CDR3 length: 17 residues. CDR3 in DNA: TGCGCCAGCAGCCAGGCCGGGACAGGGTCCATCAATCAGCCCCAGCATTTT. Residues: CASSQAGTGSINQPQHF.

The V call is TRBV19, the J call TRBJ2-3; D is possibly TRBD1 (6 bases). Germline loops: CDR1 LNHDA, CDR2 SQIVND (reference sequence). The CDR3 totals 16 residues. V lost 9 bases, J lost 2 bases, and 21 bases lay in between. CDR3 in DNA: TGTGCCAGCAACCACCAAACAGGGATGGACACAGATACGCAGTATTTT. It codes for CASNHQTGMDTDTQYF.

The genes are TRBV6-6 and TRBJ2-7, with D perhaps matching TRBD1 (5 bases). The V gene lost 7 bases and the J gene lost 2 bases, with 18 bases spanning the gap. The CDR3 contains 15 residues. The germline V gene has CDR1 MNHNY and CDR2 SVGAGI (reference sequence). The CDR3, as DNA: TGTGCCAGCACCCCTGGGCAGGGCGTCCCCTACGAGCAGTACTTC. Protein sequence: CASTPGQGVPYEQYF.